The 18 T cell receptor beta chains presented below share a single source sample, sequenced in a study of T cell responses to AZD1222 COVID-19 vaccine. TCRdb keeps only in-frame clones here, not all; method: immunoSEQ multiplex PCR. The sample has around 84,000 clones, approximately 92% seen once. This specimen consisted of peripheral blood, obtained on day 0 of AZD1222 vaccination. Every receptor here comes from an adult in good health.

This chain joins TRBV5-4 and TRBJ1-1, with D perhaps matching TRBD1 (5 bases). Germline CDR1 is SGHNT and CDR2 is YYREEE (reference sequence). This CDR3 spans 15 amino acids. V shed 3 bases and J shed 4 bases, with 16 bases lying between them. The CDR3 loop reads CASSSWGSGSTEAFF. The CDR3 DNA follows: TGTGCCAGCAGCTCATGGGGCTCAGGGAGCACTGAAGCTTTCTTT. Using reference TRBV5-4 and TRBJ1-1 for the parts outside the CDR3, the full variable domain is ETGVTQSPTHLIKTRGQQVTLRCSSQSGHNTVSWYQQALGQGPQFIFQYYREEENGRGNFPPRFSGLQFPNYSSELNVNALELDDSALYLCASSSWGSGSTEAFFGQGTRLTVV.

The chain has TRBV5-6 and TRBJ1-5; D remains unclear. Germline lookup yields CDR1 SGHDT and CDR2 YYEEEE. The CDR3 loop spans 12 amino acids. V gave up 1 base and J gave up 6 bases, with 5 bases separating them. The CDR3 sequence is CASSLYGQPQHF. The CDR3 bases are TGTGCCAGCAGCTTGTATGGTCAGCCCCAGCATTTT.

V gene TRBV4-3 combines with J gene TRBJ2-7, with 10 bases fitting TRBD1. V shed 0 bases, J shed 5 bases, and the junction held 7 bases outside the gene matches. CDR3 length: 16 residues. CDR1 LGHNA and CDR2 YSLEER come from the germline V gene. CDR3 nucleotide sequence: TGCGCCAGCAGCCAAGATTTGGGACAGGGGTTCGACGAGCAGTACTTC. Protein: CASSQDLGQGFDEQYF.

The chain links TRBV19 to TRBJ2-5, with 8 bases fitting TRBD2. Germline lookup yields CDR1 LNHDA and CDR2 SQIVND (reference sequence). V shed 7 bases, J shed 2 bases, and the junction held 9 bases outside the gene matches. CDR3 size: 15 residues. CDR3 nucleotides: TGTGCCAGTAAGGCGGGCGGGAGGTGGCAAGAGACCCAGTACTTC. Protein sequence: CASKAGGRWQETQYF.

The gene calls are TRBV5-1 and TRBJ1-2, with 7 positions matching TRBD1. The CDR3 extends over 13 amino acids. Trimming at V came to 2 bases and at J to 4 bases, leaving 2 bases not matched to a gene. Germline assignment: CDR1 SGHRS and CDR2 YFSETQ. The CDR3 DNA follows: TGCGCCAGCAGCTTCGGGACAGTCTATGGCTACACCTTC. Residues: CASSFGTVYGYTF.

In DNA, the CDR3 is TGTGCCTGGAGTCTCGTCGGGGCTAGCGGGGGCTACGAGCAGTACTTC. Residues: CAWSLVGASGGYEQYF. The rearrangement uses TRBV30 and TRBJ2-7; 10 bases are a match to TRBD2. CDR3 length equals 16 residues. Germline V gene data show CDR1 as GTSNPN and CDR2 as SVGIG (reference sequence). After removal of 2 bases from V and 3 bases from J, the junction contained 10 bases not matched to a gene.

CDR3: CASSDKISTFSGNTIYF. CDR3 nucleotide sequence: TGTGCCAGCAGTGATAAAATTTCGACATTCTCTGGAAACACCATATATTTT. V usage is TRBV2 and J usage is TRBJ1-3; no reliable D call. From germline, CDR1 is SNHLY and CDR2 FYNNEI. V lost 3 bases, J lost 0 bases, and 15 bases lay in between. The CDR3 loop spans 17 amino acids.

This clone was counted a few times. The chain employs TRBV11-1 and TRBJ2-2; the D is unclear. Germline-derived CDR1 and CDR2 are SGHAT and FQDESV (reference sequence). The CDR3 has 12 amino acids. Trimming took off 0 bases at V and 5 bases at J, with 1 base between the two ends. The CDR3 reads CASSLATGELFF. The DNA of the CDR3 is TGTGCCAGCAGCTTAGCGACCGGGGAGCTGTTTTTT.

This clone was seen a few times. The gene calls are TRBV5-8 and TRBJ2-3, with D unresolved. V was shortened by 4 bases and J by 0 bases, with 3 bases between the two germline ends. The CDR3 consists of 12 residues. In germline, CDR1 is SGHTS, CDR2 YDEGEE. The CDR3 loop is CASSPSTDTQYF. In DNA form, the CDR3 reads TGTGCCAGCAGCCCTAGCACAGATACGCAGTATTTT.

The rearrangement links TRBV7-8 to TRBJ2-1, with no clear D. The CDR3 loop spans 14 amino acids. Trimming pared 5 bases from V and 4 bases from J, leaving 12 bases between. In germline, CDR1 is SGHVS, CDR2 FQNEAQ. In DNA form, the CDR3 reads TGTGCCAGCAGCCCTTCCGAGAGGTACAATGAGCAGTTCTTC. Translated: CASSPSERYNEQFF.

CDR3 protein: CASSPEGLGELFF. The CDR3 DNA is TGTGCCAGCAGTCCGGAGGGCCTCGGGGAGCTGTTTTTT. This sequence joins TRBV6-5 and TRBJ2-2, with D tentatively TRBD2 (6 bases). Trimming shortened V by 5 bases and J by 7 bases, and 11 bases separated the two germline ends. Per germline, CDR1 MNHEY and CDR2 SVGAGI. CDR3 size: 13 residues.

The CDR3: CARYTGQETQYF. Written as DNA, the CDR3 is TGTGCCAGGTATACAGGTCAAGAGACCCAGTACTTC. The chain is built from TRBV4-2 and TRBJ2-5, with D perhaps TRBD1 (5 bases). V lost 9 bases and J 2 bases, leaving 10 bases between the germline ends. Germline assignment: CDR1 LGHNA and CDR2 YNFKEQ. The CDR3 covers 12 residues.

The rearrangement uses TRBV7-2 and TRBJ2-7; 7 bases map to TRBD2. The CDR3 has 14 residues. Trimming removed 4 bases from V and 3 bases from J; junction bases left unmatched: 6. Germline CDR1 and CDR2: SGHTA and FQGNSA. CDR3 nucleotides: TGTGCCAGCAGCTCCCCGTTAGCGGGCTACGAGCAGTACTTC. Residues: CASSSPLAGYEQYF.

The chain uses TRBV7-2 and TRBJ2-7; D is unclear. The germline CDR1 and CDR2 sequences are SGHTA and FQGNSA. The CDR3 spans 12 residues. Deletions cut 5 bases from V and 0 bases from J, with 5 bases between. CDR3 sequence (DNA): TGTGCCAGCAGCCTTTACTCCTACGAGCAGTACTTC. Translated, it gives CASSLYSYEQYF. The whole variable domain, remainder taken from reference TRBV7-2 and TRBJ2-7, is GAGVSQSPSNKVTEKGKDVELRCDPISGHTALYWYRQSLGQGLEFLIYFQGNSAPDKSGLPSDRFSAERTGGSVSTLTIQRTQQEDSAVYLCASSLYSYEQYFGPGTRLTVT.

This chain uses TRBV7-2 with TRBJ1-4, with D possibly matching TRBD1 (5 bases). V gave up 2 bases and J gave up 2 bases, with 12 bases separating them. CDR3 length equals 16 residues. Germline CDR1 is SGHTA and CDR2 is FQGNSA. The CDR3 loop reads CASSLPTGPTNEKLFF. Written as DNA, the CDR3 is TGTGCCAGCAGCTTACCTACAGGCCCTACTAATGAAAAACTGTTTTTT.

This sequence joins TRBV6-5 and TRBJ1-2; D possibly corresponds to TRBD1 (6 bases). V shed 7 bases and J shed 8 bases, with 23 bases lying between them. The V gene's germline CDR1 is MNHEY and CDR2 SVGAGI. The CDR3 sequence is 15 residues long. The CDR3 spells CASNPGQSPSWGYTF. As DNA, the CDR3 is TGTGCCAGCAACCCCGGACAGTCCCCATCGTGGGGCTACACCTTC.

J is TRBJ1-1 and V is TRBV28, with no clear D. V was pared by 8 bases and J by 1 base, with 20 bases between. Per the germline V gene, CDR1 is MDHEN and CDR2 is SYDVKM. The CDR3 loop spans 16 amino acids. Here the CDR3 DNA reads TGTGCCAGCTCCTTGACGGGTGGAGGATCGAACACTGAAGCTTTCTTT. It yields the protein CASSLTGGGSNTEAFF.

The chain is built from TRBV6-2 or TRBV6-3 and TRBJ2-5; 10 bases are a match to TRBD2. Germline V gives CDR1 MNHEY, CDR2 SVGEGT. V lost 7 bases and J lost 3; bases outside the gene matches: 5. The CDR3 runs 14 residues. The CDR3 coding sequence is TGTGCCAGCATCCCTAGCGGGGGTGAAGAGACCCAGTACTTC. Residues: CASIPSGGEETQYF.